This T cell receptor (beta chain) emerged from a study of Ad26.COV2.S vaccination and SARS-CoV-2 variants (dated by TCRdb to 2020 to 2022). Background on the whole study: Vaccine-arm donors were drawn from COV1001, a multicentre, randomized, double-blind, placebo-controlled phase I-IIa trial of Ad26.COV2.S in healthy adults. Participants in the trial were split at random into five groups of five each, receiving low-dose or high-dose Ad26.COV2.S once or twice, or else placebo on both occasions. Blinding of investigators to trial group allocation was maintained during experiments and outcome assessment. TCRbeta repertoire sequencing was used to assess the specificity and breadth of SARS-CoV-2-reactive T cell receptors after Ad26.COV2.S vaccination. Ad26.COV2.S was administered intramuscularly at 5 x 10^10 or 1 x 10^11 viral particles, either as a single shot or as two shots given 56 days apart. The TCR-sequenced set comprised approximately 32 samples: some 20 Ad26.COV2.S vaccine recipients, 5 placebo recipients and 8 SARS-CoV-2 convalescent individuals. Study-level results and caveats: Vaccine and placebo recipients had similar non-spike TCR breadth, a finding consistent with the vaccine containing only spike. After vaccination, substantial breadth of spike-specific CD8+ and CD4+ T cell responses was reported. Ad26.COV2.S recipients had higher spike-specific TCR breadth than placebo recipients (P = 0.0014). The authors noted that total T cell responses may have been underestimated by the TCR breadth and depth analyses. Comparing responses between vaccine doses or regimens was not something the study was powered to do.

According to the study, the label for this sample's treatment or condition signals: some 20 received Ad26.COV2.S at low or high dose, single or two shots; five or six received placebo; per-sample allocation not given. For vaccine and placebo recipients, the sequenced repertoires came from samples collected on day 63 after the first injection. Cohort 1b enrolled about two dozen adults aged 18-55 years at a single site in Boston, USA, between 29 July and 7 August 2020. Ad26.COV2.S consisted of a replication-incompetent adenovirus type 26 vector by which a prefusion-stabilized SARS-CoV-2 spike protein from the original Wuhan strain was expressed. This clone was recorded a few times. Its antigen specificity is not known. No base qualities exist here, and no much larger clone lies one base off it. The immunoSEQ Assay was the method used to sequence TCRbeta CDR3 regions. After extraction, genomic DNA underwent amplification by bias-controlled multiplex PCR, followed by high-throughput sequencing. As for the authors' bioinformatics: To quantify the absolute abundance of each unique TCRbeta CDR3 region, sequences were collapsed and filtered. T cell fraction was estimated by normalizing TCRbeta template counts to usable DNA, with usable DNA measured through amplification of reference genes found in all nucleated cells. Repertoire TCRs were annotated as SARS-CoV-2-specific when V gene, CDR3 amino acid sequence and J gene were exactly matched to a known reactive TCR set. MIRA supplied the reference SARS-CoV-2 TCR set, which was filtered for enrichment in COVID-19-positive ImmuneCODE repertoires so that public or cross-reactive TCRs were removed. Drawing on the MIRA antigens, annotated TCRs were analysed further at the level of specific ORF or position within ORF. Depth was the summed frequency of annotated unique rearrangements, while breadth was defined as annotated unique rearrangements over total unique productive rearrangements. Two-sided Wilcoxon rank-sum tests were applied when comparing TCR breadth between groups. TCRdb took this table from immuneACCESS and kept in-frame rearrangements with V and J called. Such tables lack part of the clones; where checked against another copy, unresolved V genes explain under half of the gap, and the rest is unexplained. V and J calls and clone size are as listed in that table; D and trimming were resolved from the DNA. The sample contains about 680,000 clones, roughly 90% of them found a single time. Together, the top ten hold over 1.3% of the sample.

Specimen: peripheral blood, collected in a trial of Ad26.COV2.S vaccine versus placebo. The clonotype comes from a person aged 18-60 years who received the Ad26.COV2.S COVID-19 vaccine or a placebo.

CDR3 reads: CASSATQGGSPLHF. The DNA reads TGTGCCAGCAGTGCGACACAGGGCGGTTCACCCCTCCACTTT. The rearranged segments are TRBV27 and TRBJ1-6; TRBD1 could be the D gene, as 6 bases match. CDR1 and CDR2 are read off the germline V gene (reference sequence) as MNHEY and SMNVEV. From the cysteine through the phenylalanine, the CDR3 covers 14 amino acids. The DNA shown is the 42-base CDR3, in frame from base 1. The junction shows trimming of 5 bases on V and 9 bases on J, plus 14 bases between the germline ends.